This TCR beta chain was sequenced in a study of vaccination and CD4 T cells after COVID-19. Worth noting for this clonotype: The antigen remains undetermined.

CD4+ T cells that had been cultured provided DNA sequenced with the Oncomine TCR Beta short-read assay. Via MiXCR, TCRdb re-called the PCR reads, giving one row per CDR3 protein. The table has some 10,000 distinct CDR3 sequences, 51% seen once; the top ten hold 30% to 45%. Trimming took off 8 bases at V and 3 bases at J, with 11 bases between the two ends. CDR1 MNHNS and CDR2 SASEGT come from the germline V gene. The CDR3 has 12 amino acids. Documented treatment: approximately 10-day PBMC culture with coronavirus spike peptide pools or control peptides (ViraFEST assay). The sequenced sample consisted of CD4+ T cells from blood, cultured in vitro. This chain connects TRBV6-1 to TRBJ2-7, with a tentative D call TRBD2 (7 bases). The sequence derives from a human donor who had recovered from COVID-19. The CDR3 sequence is CASEGGIYEQYF. Written as DNA, the CDR3 is TGTGCCAGCGAGGGGGGGATCTACGAGCAGTACTTC.